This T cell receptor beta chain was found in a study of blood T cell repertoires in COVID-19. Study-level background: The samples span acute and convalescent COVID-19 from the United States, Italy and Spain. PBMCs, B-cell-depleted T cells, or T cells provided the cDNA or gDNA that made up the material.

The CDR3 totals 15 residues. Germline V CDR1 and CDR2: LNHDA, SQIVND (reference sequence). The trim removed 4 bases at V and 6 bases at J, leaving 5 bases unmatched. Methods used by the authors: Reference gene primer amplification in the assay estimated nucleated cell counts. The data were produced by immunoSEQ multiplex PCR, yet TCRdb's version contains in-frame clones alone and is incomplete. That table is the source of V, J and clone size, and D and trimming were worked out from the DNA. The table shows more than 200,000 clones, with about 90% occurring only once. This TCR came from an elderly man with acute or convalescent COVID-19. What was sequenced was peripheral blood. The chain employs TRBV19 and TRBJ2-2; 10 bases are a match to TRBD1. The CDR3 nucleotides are TGTGCCAGTAGTAGGACAGGGGGGATGGCCGGGGAGCTGTTTTTT. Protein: CASSRTGGMAGELFF. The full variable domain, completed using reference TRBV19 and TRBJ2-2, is DGGITQSPKYLFRKEGQNVTLSCEQNLNHDAMYWYRQDPGQGLRLIYYSQIVNDFQKGDIAEGYSVSREKKESFPLTVTSAQKNPTAFYLCASSRTGGMAGELFFGEGSRLTVL.